This entry features one TCR beta chain sequence. Antigen: not known. These data are taken from a study of cytomegalovirus exposure and HLA in healthy donors. Looking at the study overall: HLA-typed donors contributed 80 million to 85 million unique TCRs, which were held in an early data release.

A multiplex PCR was run with 60 Vbeta primers and 13 Jbeta primers. Profiled with immunoSEQ multiplex PCR; TCRdb holds only in-frame clones, not every one. This sample carries roughly 190,000 clones, 79% of them seen once, and the ten largest clones take roughly 1.4%. Findings and caveats of the study: Associated with cytomegalovirus, according to the listing, were 150 to 200 TCR beta chains. In a later analysis, HLA-associated beta chains showed higher expansion and lower generation probabilities than comparable chains. A missense DCLRE1C variant was associated with V- and J-gene trimming of TCR beta chains in a later analysis, and an independent cohort replicated the association.

Sequenced: PBMCs. This receptor was identified in a woman aged 50 to 65 in good health and CMV-seronegative.

The CDR3 region is CASSSSQGPGNTIYF. The CDR3 nucleotides are TGTGCCAGCAGTTCGTCACAGGGGCCTGGAAACACCATATATTTT. V is TRBV27 and J is TRBJ1-3; 7 positions agree with TRBD1. V dropped 4 bases and J dropped 2; count of bases not matched to a gene: 5. CDR1 is MNHEY and CDR2 is SMNVEV in the germline V gene (reference sequence). This CDR3 has 15 residues.